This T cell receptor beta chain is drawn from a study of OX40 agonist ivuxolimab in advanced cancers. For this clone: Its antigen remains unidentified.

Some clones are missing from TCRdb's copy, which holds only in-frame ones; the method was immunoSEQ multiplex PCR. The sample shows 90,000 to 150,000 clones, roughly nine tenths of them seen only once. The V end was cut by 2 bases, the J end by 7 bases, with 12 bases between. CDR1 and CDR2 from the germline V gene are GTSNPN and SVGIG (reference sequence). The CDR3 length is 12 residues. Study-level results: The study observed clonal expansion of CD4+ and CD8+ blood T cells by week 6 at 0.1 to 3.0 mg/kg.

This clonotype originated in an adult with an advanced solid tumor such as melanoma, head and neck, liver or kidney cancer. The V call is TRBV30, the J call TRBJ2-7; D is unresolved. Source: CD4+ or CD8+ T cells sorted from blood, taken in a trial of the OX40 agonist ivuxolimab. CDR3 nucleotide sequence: TGTGCCTGGAGTCCGCTAACGGATGAGCAGTACTTC. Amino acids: CAWSPLTDEQYF.